The clone carrying this T cell receptor (beta chain) appeared a single time. The antigen is unknown. Terminally differentiated effector memory CD45RA+ cells were left out of the naive CD8 fraction, which was CD45RO-negative and positively selected for CCR7. The data originate from a study of shared clonotypes between healthy human individuals. Study overall: Plates per donor: three CD4 naive, three CD4 memory, two CD8 naive, one CD8 memory.

The CDR3 covers 15 residues. V lost 6 bases to trimming and J lost 5 bases; unmatched junction nucleotides: 12. From germline, CDR1 is SQVTM and CDR2 ANQGSEA. General study results and limits: Among four donors, 4.5% to 5.5% of naive CD4 clonotypes were found in common. Across subsets, estimated richness was generally greater for naive than for memory populations.

Only in-frame clones appear in the TCRdb table, and some are missing; sequencing was by immunoSEQ multiplex PCR. The sample shows nearly 2 million clones, about 95% of them seen only once. The chain is built from TRBV29-1 and TRBJ2-5; the match to TRBD1 covers 10 bases. The sequence came from a man aged 18 to 29 in good health. Sequencing used naive CD8+ T cells sorted from blood. The CDR3, as DNA: TGCAGCGTCGATGGGACAGGGGTTTTATGGGAGACCCAGTACTTC. This sequence encodes CSVDGTGVLWETQYF.